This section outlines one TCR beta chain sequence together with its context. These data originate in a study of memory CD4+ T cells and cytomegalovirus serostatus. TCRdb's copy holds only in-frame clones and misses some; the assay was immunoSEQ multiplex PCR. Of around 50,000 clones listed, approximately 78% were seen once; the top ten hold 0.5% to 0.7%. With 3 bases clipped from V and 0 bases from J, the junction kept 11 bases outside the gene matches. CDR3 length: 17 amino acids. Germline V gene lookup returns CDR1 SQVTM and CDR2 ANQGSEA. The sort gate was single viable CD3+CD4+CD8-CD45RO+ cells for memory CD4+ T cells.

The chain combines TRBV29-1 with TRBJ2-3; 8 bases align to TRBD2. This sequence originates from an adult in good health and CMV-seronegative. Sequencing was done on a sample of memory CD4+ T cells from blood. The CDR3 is CSVDVRGRTLSTDTQYF. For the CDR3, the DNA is TGCAGCGTTGATGTCCGCGGGAGGACCCTTAGCACAGATACGCAGTATTTT.